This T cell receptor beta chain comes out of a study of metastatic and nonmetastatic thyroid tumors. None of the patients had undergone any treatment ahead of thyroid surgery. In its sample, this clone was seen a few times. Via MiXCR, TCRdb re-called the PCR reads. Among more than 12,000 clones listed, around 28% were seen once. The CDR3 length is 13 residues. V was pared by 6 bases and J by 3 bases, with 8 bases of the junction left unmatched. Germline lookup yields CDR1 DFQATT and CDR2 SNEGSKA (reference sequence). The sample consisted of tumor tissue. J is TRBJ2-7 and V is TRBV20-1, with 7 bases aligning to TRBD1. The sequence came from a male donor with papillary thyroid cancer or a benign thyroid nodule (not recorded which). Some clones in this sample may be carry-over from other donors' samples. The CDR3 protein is CSAKGDRDYEQYF. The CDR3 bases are TGCAGTGCCAAGGGAGACAGGGACTACGAGCAGTACTTC.